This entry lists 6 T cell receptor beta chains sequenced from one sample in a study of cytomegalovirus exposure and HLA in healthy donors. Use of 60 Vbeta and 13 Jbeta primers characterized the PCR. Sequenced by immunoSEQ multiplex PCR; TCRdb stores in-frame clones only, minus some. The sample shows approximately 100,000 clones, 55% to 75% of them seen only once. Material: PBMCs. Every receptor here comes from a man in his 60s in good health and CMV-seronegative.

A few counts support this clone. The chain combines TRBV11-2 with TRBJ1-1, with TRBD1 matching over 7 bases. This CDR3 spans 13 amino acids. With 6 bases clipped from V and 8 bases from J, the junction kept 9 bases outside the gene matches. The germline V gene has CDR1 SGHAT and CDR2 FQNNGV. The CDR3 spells CASSSLQGSEAFF. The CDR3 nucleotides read TGTGCCAGCAGTTCTCTACAGGGGAGCGAAGCTTTCTTT.

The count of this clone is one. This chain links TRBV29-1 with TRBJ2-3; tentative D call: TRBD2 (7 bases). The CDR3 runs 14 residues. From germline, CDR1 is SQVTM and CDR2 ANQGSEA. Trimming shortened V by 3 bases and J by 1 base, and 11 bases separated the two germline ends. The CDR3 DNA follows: TGCAGCGTTGACGGCGGGGGCGGCACAGATACGCAGTATTTT. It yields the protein CSVDGGGGTDTQYF.

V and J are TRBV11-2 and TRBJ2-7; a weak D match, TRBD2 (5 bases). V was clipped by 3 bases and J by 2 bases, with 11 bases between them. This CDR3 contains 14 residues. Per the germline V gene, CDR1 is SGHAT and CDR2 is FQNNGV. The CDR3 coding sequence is TGTGCCAGCAGCTTGTCCACCGGGACCTACGAGCAGTACTTC. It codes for CASSLSTGTYEQYF.

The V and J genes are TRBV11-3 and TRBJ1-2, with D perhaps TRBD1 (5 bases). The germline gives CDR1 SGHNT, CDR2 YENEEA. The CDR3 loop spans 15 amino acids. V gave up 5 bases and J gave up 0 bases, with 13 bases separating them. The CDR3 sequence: CASSTPREPNYGYTF. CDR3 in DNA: TGTGCCAGCAGCACACCCAGGGAACCTAACTATGGCTACACCTTC.

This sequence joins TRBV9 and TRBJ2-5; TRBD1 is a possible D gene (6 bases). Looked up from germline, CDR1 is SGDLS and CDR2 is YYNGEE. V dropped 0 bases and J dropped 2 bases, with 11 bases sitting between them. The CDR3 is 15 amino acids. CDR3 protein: CASSVDLGQQETQYF. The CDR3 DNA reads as TGTGCCAGCAGCGTAGACCTAGGACAGCAAGAGACCCAGTACTTC.

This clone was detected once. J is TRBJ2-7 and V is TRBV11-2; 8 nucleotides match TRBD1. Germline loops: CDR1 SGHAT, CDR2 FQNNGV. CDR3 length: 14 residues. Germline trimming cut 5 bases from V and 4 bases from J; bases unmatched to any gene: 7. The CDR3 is CASSRQGPAYEQYF. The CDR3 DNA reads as TGTGCCAGCAGCCGACAGGGGCCGGCGTACGAGCAGTACTTC.